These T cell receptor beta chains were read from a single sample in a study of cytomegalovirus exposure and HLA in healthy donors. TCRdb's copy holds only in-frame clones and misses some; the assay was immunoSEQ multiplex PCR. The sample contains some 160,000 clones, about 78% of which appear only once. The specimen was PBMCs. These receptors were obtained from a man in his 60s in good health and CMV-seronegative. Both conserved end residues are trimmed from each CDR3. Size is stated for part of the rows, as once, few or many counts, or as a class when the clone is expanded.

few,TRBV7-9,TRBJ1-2,ASSPLGGNYGYT
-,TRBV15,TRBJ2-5,ATSWGLAGGGTQY
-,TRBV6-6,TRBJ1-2,ASRENDRTNYGYT
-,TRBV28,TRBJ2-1,ASSPILAGDDNEQF
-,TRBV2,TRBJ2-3,ASSPRPSGKGDTQY
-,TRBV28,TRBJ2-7,ASSQLAQGGGYEQY
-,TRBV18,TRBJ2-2,ASSPQGTGELF
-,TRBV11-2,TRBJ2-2,ASSLDQREGRGTGELF
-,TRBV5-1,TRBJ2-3,ASSPDRTDTQY
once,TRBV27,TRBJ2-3,ASSIRDSDTQY
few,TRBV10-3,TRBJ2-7,AIRPGPGQGSEEQY
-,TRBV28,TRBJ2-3,AATGTSFTTDTQY
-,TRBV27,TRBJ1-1,ASSLGTRGRTEAF
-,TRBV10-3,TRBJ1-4,AIGSGSRFDEKLF
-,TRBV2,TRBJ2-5,ASVAYGTGQETQY
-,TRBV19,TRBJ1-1,ASSGQGGVTEAF
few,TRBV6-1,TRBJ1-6,ASSEGDRDSPLH
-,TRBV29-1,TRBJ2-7,SVAMGTSYEQY
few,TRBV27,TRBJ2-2,ASSWGREVLNTGELF
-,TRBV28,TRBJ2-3,ASSLPGTGSTDTQY
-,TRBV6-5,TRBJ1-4,ASSAQGKTNEKLF
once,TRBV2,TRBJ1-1,ASRETGVRGTEAF
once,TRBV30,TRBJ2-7,AWSASPSEQY
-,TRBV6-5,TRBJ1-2,ASSSTTLSGGYP
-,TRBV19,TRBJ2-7,ASSIGHSYEQY
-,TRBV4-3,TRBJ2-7,ASSQETGWDYEQY
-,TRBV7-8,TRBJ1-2,ASSLGLNYGYP
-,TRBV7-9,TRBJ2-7,ASSPDSIYEQY
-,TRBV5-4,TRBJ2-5,ASSGQGLAGGAQETQY
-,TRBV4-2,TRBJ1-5,ASSQESYSNQPQH